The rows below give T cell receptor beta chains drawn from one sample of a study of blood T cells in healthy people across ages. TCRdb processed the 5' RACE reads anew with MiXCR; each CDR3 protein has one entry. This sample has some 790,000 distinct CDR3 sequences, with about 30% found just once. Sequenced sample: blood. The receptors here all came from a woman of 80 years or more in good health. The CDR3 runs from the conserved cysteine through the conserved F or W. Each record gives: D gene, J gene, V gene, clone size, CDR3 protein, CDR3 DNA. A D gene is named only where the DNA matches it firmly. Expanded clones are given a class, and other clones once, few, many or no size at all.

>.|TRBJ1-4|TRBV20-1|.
CSADQRLDEKLFF
TGCAGTGCTGATCAGAGACTAGATGAAAAACTGTTTTTT
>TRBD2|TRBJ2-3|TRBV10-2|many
CASSGRLAGGRRSTDTQYF
TGCGCCAGCAGTGGCAGACTAGCGGGGGGTCGTCGTAGCACAGATACGCAGTATTTT
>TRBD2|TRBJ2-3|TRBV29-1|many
CSVDSYRGGGTDTQYF
TGCAGCGTTGACTCCTACCGGGGGGGCGGCACAGATACGCAGTATTTT
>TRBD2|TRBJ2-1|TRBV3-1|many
CASSQGLAGVNNEQFF
TGTGCCAGCAGCCAAGGGCTAGCGGGGGTCAACAATGAGCAGTTCTTC
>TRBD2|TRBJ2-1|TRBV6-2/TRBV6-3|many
CASSSAAGGRNEQFF
TGTGCCAGCAGTTCGGCGGCGGGGGGGCGGAATGAGCAGTTCTTC
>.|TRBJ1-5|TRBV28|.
CASRSGTGNQPQHF
TGTGCCAGCAGGTCAGGGACGGGCAATCAGCCCCAGCATTTT
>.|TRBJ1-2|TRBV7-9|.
CASSAHTGWYGYTF
TGTGCCAGCAGCGCCCATACAGGGTGGTATGGCTACACCTTC
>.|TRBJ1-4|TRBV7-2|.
CASSSQGLMVNEKLFF
TGTGCCAGCAGCTCGCAGGGGTTGATGGTTAATGAAAAACTGTTTTTT
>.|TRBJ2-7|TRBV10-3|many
CAISESIRNEQYF
TGTGCCATCAGTGAGTCGATCAGGAACGAGCAGTACTTC
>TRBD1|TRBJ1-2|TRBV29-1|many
CSGIQGDYGYTF
TGCAGCGGGATACAGGGGGACTATGGCTACACCTTC
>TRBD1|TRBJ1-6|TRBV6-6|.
CASSMDRGNNSPLHF
TGTGCCAGCAGCATGGACAGGGGAAACAATTCACCCCTCCACTTT
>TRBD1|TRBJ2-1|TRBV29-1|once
CSVEPRDRASEQFF
TGCAGCGTTGAACCCCGGGACAGGGCGAGCGAGCAGTTCTTC
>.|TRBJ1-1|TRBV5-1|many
CASSLRPGDTEAFF
TGCGCCAGCAGCTTGAGGCCGGGGGACACTGAAGCTTTCTTT